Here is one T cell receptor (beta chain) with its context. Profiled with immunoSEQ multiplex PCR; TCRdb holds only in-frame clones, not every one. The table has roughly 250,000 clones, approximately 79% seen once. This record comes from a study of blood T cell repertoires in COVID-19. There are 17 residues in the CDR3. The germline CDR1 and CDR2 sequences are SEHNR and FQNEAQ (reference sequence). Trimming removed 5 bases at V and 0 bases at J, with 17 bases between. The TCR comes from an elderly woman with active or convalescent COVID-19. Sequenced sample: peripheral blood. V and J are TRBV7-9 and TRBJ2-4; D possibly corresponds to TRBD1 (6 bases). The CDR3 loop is CASSTQTGSIAKNIQYF. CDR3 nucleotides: TGTGCCAGCAGCACACAGACAGGTTCTATAGCCAAAAACATTCAGTACTTC.